This is a list of T cell receptor beta chains from one sample in a study of blood T cell repertoires in COVID-19. Generated by immunoSEQ multiplex PCR, the TCRdb table keeps only in-frame clones and is missing some. The sample yields around 240,000 clones, 85% to 90% seen once. Sequenced material: PBMCs or T cells enriched from blood (not recorded which). These receptors were collected from a man in his fifties who had been exposed to COVID-19. Each CDR3 is given without its conserved first and last residue. The D gene is left open where the match is weak.

TRBV27 15 . ASRLRQDPSYNSPLH
TRBV19 12 . ASSFRQGNQPQH
TRBV6-2/TRBV6-3 13 . ASSLSGIAKNIQY
TRBV30 10 . AWSTRTFEQY
TRBV5-1 13 . ASSVSVANTGELF
TRBV5-1 13 . ASSLGGFSNQPQH
TRBV12-5 14 TRBD1 ASATAGTGGADTQY
TRBV27 14 . ASSLWGSTGADTQY
TRBV9 12 . ASSVWATSEKLF
TRBV7-8 18 . ASKRLRGRAQPTRNNEQF